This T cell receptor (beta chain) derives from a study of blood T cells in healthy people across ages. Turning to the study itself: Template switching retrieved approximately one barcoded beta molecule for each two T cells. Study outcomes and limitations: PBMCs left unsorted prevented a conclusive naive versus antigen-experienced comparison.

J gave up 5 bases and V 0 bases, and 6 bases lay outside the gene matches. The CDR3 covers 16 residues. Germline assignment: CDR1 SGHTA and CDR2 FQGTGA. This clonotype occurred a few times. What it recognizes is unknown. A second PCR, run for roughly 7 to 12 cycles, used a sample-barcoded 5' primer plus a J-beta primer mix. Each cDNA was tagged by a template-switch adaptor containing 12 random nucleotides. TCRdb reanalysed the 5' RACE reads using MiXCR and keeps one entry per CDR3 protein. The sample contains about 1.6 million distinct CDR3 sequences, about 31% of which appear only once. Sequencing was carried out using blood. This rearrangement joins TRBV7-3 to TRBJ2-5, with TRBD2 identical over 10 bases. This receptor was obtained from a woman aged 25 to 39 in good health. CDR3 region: CASSLTAGGTSETQYF. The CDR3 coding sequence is TGTGCCAGCAGCTTAACAGCGGGGGGGACTAGCGAGACCCAGTACTTC. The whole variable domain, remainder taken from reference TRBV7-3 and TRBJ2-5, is GAGVSQTPSNKVTEKGKYVELRCDPISGHTALYWYRQSLGQGPEFLIYFQGTGAADDSGLPNDRFFAVRPEGSVSTLKIQRTERGDSAVYLCASSLTAGGTSETQYFGPGTRLLVL.